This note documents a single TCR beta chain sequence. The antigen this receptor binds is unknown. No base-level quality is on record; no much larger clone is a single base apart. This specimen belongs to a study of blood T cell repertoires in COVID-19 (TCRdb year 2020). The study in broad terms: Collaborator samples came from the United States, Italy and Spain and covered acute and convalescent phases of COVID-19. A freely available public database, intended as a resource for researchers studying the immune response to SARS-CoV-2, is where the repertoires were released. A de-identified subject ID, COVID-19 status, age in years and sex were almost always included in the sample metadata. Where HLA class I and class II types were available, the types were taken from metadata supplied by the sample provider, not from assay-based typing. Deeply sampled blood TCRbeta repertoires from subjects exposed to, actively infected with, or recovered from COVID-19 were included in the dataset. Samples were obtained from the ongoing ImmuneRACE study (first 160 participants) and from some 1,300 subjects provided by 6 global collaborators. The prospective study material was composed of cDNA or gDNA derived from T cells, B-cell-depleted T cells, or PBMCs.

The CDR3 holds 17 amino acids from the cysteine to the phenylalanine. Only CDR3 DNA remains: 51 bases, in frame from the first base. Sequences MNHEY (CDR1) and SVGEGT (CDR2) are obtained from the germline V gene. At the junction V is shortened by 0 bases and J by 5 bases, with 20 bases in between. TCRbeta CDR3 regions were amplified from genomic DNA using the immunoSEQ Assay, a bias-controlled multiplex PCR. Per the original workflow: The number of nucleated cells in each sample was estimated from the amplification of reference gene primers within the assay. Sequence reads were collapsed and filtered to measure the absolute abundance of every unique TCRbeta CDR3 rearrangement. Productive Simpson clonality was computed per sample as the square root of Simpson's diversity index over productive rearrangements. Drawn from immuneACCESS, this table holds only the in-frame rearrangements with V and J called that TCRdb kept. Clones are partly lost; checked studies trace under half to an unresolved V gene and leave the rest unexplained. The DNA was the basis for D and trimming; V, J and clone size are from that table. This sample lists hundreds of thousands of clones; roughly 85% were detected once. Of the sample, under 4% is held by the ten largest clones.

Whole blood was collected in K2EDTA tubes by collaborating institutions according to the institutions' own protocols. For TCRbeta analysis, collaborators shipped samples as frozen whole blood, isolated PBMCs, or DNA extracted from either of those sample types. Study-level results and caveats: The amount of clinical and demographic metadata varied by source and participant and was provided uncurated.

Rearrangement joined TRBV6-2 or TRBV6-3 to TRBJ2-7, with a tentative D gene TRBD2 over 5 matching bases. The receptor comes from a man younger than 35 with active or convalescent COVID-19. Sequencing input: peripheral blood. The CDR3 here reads CASSYSGESENVHEQYF. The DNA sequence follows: TGTGCCAGCAGTTACTCGGGAGAGTCTGAAAACGTTCACGAGCAGTACTTC.